There are a few counts of the clone carrying this T cell receptor beta chain. The antigen is undetermined. Reverse transcription of all isolated RNA meant that expressed TCRB transcripts were sequenced. Sequencing was performed with immunoSEQ multiplex PCR; in TCRdb, only in-frame clones are kept and a portion is missing. The table records some 290,000 clones, about 23% of them present only once. Trimming stripped 2 bases from V and 3 bases from J, with 13 bases between. Per germline, CDR1 GTSNPN and CDR2 SVGIG (reference sequence). The CDR3 extends over 14 amino acids. Sorted cells reached over 95% purity in every population. The sample is drawn from a study of beta chain features in type 1 diabetes. Study results and limitations: When Type 1 diabetes patients were examined, their TCRB CDR3s proved moderately but significantly shorter in all four CD4+ subsets. A greater similarity of naive, central memory and Treg TCRB repertoires was seen among patients than among healthy donors. The VDJ junctions of type 1 diabetes patients carried fewer insertions and more deletions.

The specimen was naive CD4+ T cells from blood. The receptor was isolated from a woman under 40 with type 1 diabetes. The chain carries TRBV30 and TRBJ2-5, with D uncertain. The CDR3 coding sequence is TGTGCCTGGAGTCCTCTTGCTACCGAAGAGACCCAGTACTTC. Its protein product is CAWSPLATEETQYF.